This TCR beta chain emerged from a study of cytomegalovirus exposure and HLA in healthy donors. Study-wide context: Genetic ancestry analysis placed around four fifths of the 410 or so donors that were genotyped in the Caucasian-associated cluster. General observations from the study: Cytomegalovirus status was reportedly diagnosed by the classifier with high specificity and sensitivity.

The primer mix had 60 Vbeta and 13 Jbeta primers. Sequencing was performed with immunoSEQ multiplex PCR; in TCRdb, only in-frame clones are kept and a portion is missing. The data show about 200,000 clones, with around 83% seen just once and 6.5% held by the top ten. With regard to this clone: Its antigen remains unknown.

V was trimmed by 5 bases and J by 7 bases, leaving 14 bases between them. CDR3 length: 14 amino acids. The germline gives CDR1 SGHTA, CDR2 FQGNSA. This receptor was taken from a woman aged 50 to 60 in good health and CMV-seropositive. V is TRBV7-2 and J is TRBJ1-4; D might be TRBD1 (6 bases). The sample taken for sequencing was PBMCs. The CDR3 coding sequence is TGTGCCAGCAGCCGGGACACCACTTTTGAAAAACTGTTTTTT. Residues: CASSRDTTFEKLFF.